A single sample gave rise to the 17 T cell receptor beta chains below, sequenced in a study of CD4 T cells in relation to SARS-CoV-2 and coronaviruses (dated by TCRdb to the early 2020s). Libraries were prepared through the immunoSEQ multiplex PCR assay. TCRdb re-hosts the immuneACCESS table, in-frame sequences only. Its copies lack some clones; in the studies checked, an unresolved V gene accounts for under half of them, and the cause for the rest is not known. Within this sample are 15,000 to 20,000 clones, with 60% to 75% of them counted one time only. Jointly, the top ten make up approximately 30% of the sample. CD4+ T cells from unexposed donors were collected before the COVID-19 pandemic (2011-2018). After around eleven days of culture, CD4+ T cells were isolated with the EasySep CD4+ T cell isolation kit. Their specific antigens are unknown. Sequencing used CD4+ T cells from PBMCs, cultured in vitro. These receptors originate from a human donor in good health.

This clone has more than one count but fewer than ten. The chain has TRBV5-1 and TRBJ1-6, with D uncertain. V lost 2 bases to trimming and J lost 8 bases, with 11 bases between them. CDR1 and CDR2 (germline): SGHRS, YFSETQ. The CDR3 spans 14 residues. CDR3 amino acids: CASSFISRDSPLHF. In DNA form, the CDR3 reads TGCGCCAGCAGCTTTATAAGTCGGGATTCACCCCTCCACTTT.

V gene TRBV6-4 combines with J gene TRBJ2-3, with a possible D match to TRBD1 (5 bases). The germline CDR1 and CDR2 sequences are MRHNA and SNTAGT. The CDR3 length is 13 residues. With 5 bases removed from V and 6 bases from J, the gap between germline ends came to 12 bases. The CDR3 sequence: CASSQGHVDTQYF. CDR3 sequence (DNA): TGTGCCAGCAGTCAGGGCCACGTCGATACGCAGTATTTT.

The chain recombines TRBV15 with TRBJ2-2; tentatively, D is TRBD2 (5 bases). Per germline, CDR1 LNHNV and CDR2 YYDKDF (reference sequence). This CDR3 region has 16 residues. V dropped 5 bases and J dropped 1 base, with 14 bases sitting between them. The CDR3 coding sequence is TGTGCCACCAGCTCCCTAAGAGAGGGGAACACCGGGGAGCTGTTTTTT. It translates to CATSSLREGNTGELFF.

The CDR3 region is CASSSSLNTEAFF. The DNA for the CDR3 is TGTGCCAGCAGCTCCTCACTGAACACTGAAGCTTTCTTT. The chain links TRBV7-2 to TRBJ1-1; no reliable D call. Germline V gene data show CDR1 as SGHTA and CDR2 as FQGNSA. The V end lost 4 bases, the J end lost 0 bases, and 6 bases lay between the germline ends. The CDR3 length is 13 residues.

This chain links TRBV3-1 (or the pseudogene TRBV3-2) with TRBJ2-7, with D unclear. The CDR3 runs to 10 residues. Trimming removed 0 bases at V and 11 bases at J, with 5 bases between. In germline, CDR1 is LGHDT, CDR2 YNNKEL (reference sequence). In nucleotides, the CDR3 is TGTGCCAGCAGCCAAGAGACAAAGTACTTC. This codes for CASSQETKYF.

This clone appeared a few times. The chain is built from TRBV3-1 (or the pseudogene TRBV3-2) and TRBJ1-4; D gene ambiguous. The CDR3 runs 15 residues. V was cut by 0 bases and J by 8 bases, with 13 bases left in between. Looked up from germline, CDR1 is LGHDT and CDR2 is YNNKEL (reference sequence). In nucleotides, the CDR3 is TGTGCCAGCAGCCAAGACTACTGGGCGGGGGAAAAACTGTTTTTT. This codes for CASSQDYWAGEKLFF.

The rearrangement links TRBV9 to TRBJ2-6; D gene ambiguous. The CDR3 is 12 amino acids. Germline V lookup: CDR1 SGDLS, CDR2 YYNGEE. V was clipped by 8 bases and J by 3 bases, with 6 bases between them. CDR3 region: CASLGGANVLTF. CDR3 in DNA: TGTGCCAGTTTGGGTGGGGCCAACGTCCTGACTTTC. The full variable domain, its missing parts supplied by reference TRBV9 and TRBJ2-6, is DSGVTQTPKHLITATGQRVTLRCSPRSGDLSVYWYQQSLDQGLQFLIQYYNGEERAKGNILERFSAQQFPDLHSELNLSSLELGDSALYFCASLGGANVLTFGAGSRLTVL.

V usage is TRBV6-5 and J usage is TRBJ1-2; 7 bases are shared with TRBD1. The CDR3 has 14 amino acids. From germline, CDR1 is MNHEY and CDR2 SVGAGI. Trimming took 6 bases from V and 2 from J; bases not matched to a gene: 6. The CDR3, as DNA: TGTGCCAGCAGGATGGGACAGATGAACTATGGCTACACCTTC. Translation: CASRMGQMNYGYTF.

The chain carries TRBV5-4 and TRBJ1-6, with no clear D. Germline V CDR1 and CDR2: SGHNT, YYREEE (reference sequence). Trimming shortened V by 0 bases and J by 3 bases, and 4 bases separated the two germline ends. The CDR3 covers 14 residues. Written as DNA, the CDR3 is TGTGCCAGCAGCTTGGACAGCTATAATTCACCCCTCCACTTT. It specifies CASSLDSYNSPLHF.

This clone was recorded only once. The chain recombines TRBV19 with TRBJ2-2; D is perhaps TRBD1 (6 bases). Per germline, CDR1 LNHDA and CDR2 SQIVND (reference sequence). The CDR3 has 13 amino acids. Trimming took off 5 bases at V and 6 bases at J, with 10 bases between the two ends. CDR3 protein: CASSHRAAGELFF. The CDR3 DNA sequence: TGTGCCAGTAGTCACAGGGCGGCCGGGGAGCTGTTTTTT.

The chain employs TRBV6-5 and TRBJ2-3, with 7 positions matching TRBD2. V trimming: 2 bases; J trimming: 4 bases; junction bases outside the gene matches: 3. Germline V CDR1 and CDR2: MNHEY, SVGAGI. The CDR3 is made up of 14 amino acids. The CDR3 sequence: CASSYGLEADTQYF. As DNA, the CDR3 is TGTGCCAGCAGTTACGGACTAGAGGCAGATACGCAGTATTTT.

The V call is TRBV10-3, the J call TRBJ2-7; TRBD1 matches 9 bases. The germline V gene encodes CDR1 ENHRY and CDR2 SYGVKD. J was trimmed by 4 bases and V by 6 bases; bases with no gene match: 4. This CDR3 spans 13 amino acids. Here the CDR3 DNA reads TGTGCCATCAGCGGGACAGGGTTTTACGAGCAGTACTTC. It codes for CAISGTGFYEQYF.

The chain uses TRBV3-1 (or the pseudogene TRBV3-2) and TRBJ1-1; no definite D call. There are 13 residues in the CDR3. Germline loops: CDR1 LGHDT, CDR2 YNNKEL (reference sequence). The ends were cut back, 1 base at V and 5 bases at J, with 8 bases in the middle. The CDR3 DNA reads TGTGCCAGCAGCCAAGGTAGGCGGACTGAAGCTTTCTTT. Translation: CASSQGRRTEAFF.

In DNA, the CDR3 is TGTGCCAGCAGCTTAGAGGGCCCCCCGGATACGCAGTATTTT. Translation: CASSLEGPPDTQYF. This chain links TRBV11-3 with TRBJ2-3; D is uncertain. Germline V gene lookup returns CDR1 SGHNT and CDR2 YENEEA. The CDR3 has 14 residues. V was shortened by 0 bases and J by 6 bases, with 10 bases between the two germline ends. The variable domain in full, with the rest retrieved from reference TRBV11-3 and TRBJ2-3, is EAGVVQSPRYKIIEKKQPVAFWCNPISGHNTLYWYLQNLGQGPELLIRYENEEAVDDSQLPKDRFSAERLKGVDSTLKIQPAELGDSAVYLCASSLEGPPDTQYFGPGTRLTVL.

This clone was seen more than once but under ten times. The rearrangement joins TRBV15 to TRBJ2-7, with D perhaps matching TRBD2 (6 bases). CDR1 LNHNV and CDR2 YYDKDF come from the germline V gene (reference sequence). CDR3 length: 16 residues. V shed 0 bases and J shed 3 bases, with 15 bases lying between them. The CDR3 sequence is CATSRDSASAYYEQYF. The CDR3 region has the DNA TGTGCCACCAGCAGAGATTCGGCTAGCGCGTACTACGAGCAGTACTTC.

The chain recombines TRBV7-8 with TRBJ1-6; D perhaps matches TRBD1 (5 bases). The germline V gene has CDR1 SGHVS and CDR2 FQNEAQ. The CDR3 is made up of 15 amino acids. The V end was cut by 8 bases, the J end by 8 bases, with 19 bases between. The CDR3 here is CASGGKDNRDSPLHF. CDR3 bases: TGTGCCAGCGGAGGGAAGGACAACAGAGATTCACCCCTCCACTTT.

The chain links TRBV7-9 to TRBJ2-2; 9 bases match TRBD2. The CDR3 loop spans 15 amino acids. Germline-derived CDR1 and CDR2 are SEHNR and FQNEAQ (reference sequence). V dropped 11 bases and J dropped 2; count of bases not matched to a gene: 9. The CDR3 nucleotides are TGTGCCGCCTACGACGGGACTAGCAACACCGGGGAGCTGTTTTTT. Protein: CAAYDGTSNTGELFF.